A single sample gave rise to the 29 T cell receptor beta chains below, sequenced in a study of shared clonotypes between healthy human individuals. Sequenced by immunoSEQ multiplex PCR; TCRdb stores in-frame clones only, minus some. The profile shows approximately 1.4 million clones, 98% of them singletons. Sequencing was done on a sample of naive CD4+ T cells sorted from blood. Specified subset: CD45RA+ positively selected. Receptors were obtained from a man aged 25 to 40 in good health.

The chain recombines TRBV5-1 with TRBJ2-1, with TRBD2 as a possible D gene (6 bases). The V and J ends lost 0 bases and 5 bases respectively, with 12 bases between them. Germline CDR1 is SGHRS and CDR2 is YFSETQ. The CDR3 loop spans 15 amino acids. The DNA for the CDR3 is TGCGCCAGCAGCTTGGATCCTAGCGCTCACAATGAGCAGTTCTTC. Its translation is CASSLDPSAHNEQFF. Looking up the rest from reference TRBV5-1 and TRBJ2-1 gives the full variable domain: KAGVTQTPRYLIKTRGQQVTLSCSPISGHRSVSWYQQTPGQGLQFLFEYFSETQRNKGNFPGRFSGRQFSNSRSEMNVSTLELGDSALYLCASSLDPSAHNEQFFGPGTRLTVL.

This chain uses TRBV2 with TRBJ2-7; TRBD2 matches at 16 bases. This CDR3 has 20 residues. From germline, CDR1 is SNHLY and CDR2 FYNNEI. The ends lost 2 bases at V and 4 bases at J; junction bases unmatched: 14. The CDR3 loop is CASSESLGLAGGPRSYEQYF. The CDR3 region has the DNA TGTGCCAGCAGTGAAAGTCTGGGACTAGCGGGAGGGCCCCGAAGTTACGAGCAGTACTTC.

Comments on this clone: Other nucleotide sequences in the sample specify the same CDR3. The chain links TRBV5-1 to TRBJ2-1, with 7 bases that match TRBD1. CDR1 is SGHRS and CDR2 is YFSETQ in the germline V gene. The length of the CDR3 is 11 residues. V shed 5 bases and J 10 bases; nucleotides not matched to a gene: 3. CDR3 sequence reads: CASRTGNEQFF. The CDR3 nucleotides are TGCGCCAGCAGGACAGGGAACGAGCAGTTCTTC.

This chain connects TRBV7-2 to TRBJ1-2, with D possibly TRBD1 on 6 matching bases. Per the germline V gene, CDR1 is SGHTA and CDR2 is FQGNSA. Trimming took off 6 bases at V and 4 bases at J, with 15 bases between the two ends. CDR3 length equals 14 residues. This CDR3 is CASSHGGAPYGYTF. The CDR3 nucleotides are TGTGCCAGCAGTCACGGGGGGGCCCCCTATGGCTACACCTTC.

The chain employs TRBV7-9 and TRBJ2-7, with D tentatively TRBD1 or TRBD2 (5 bases each). Trimming took 1 base from V and 1 from J, leaving 14 bases between them. Germline CDR1 is SEHNR and CDR2 is FQNEAQ (reference sequence). The CDR3 sequence is 16 residues long. The CDR3 protein is CASSLVEVGPSYEQYF. Written as DNA, the CDR3 is TGTGCCAGCAGCTTAGTGGAGGTGGGGCCTTCCTACGAGCAGTACTTC.

The chain is built from TRBV18 and TRBJ1-1, with D maybe TRBD1 (5 bases). CDR1 is KGHSH, CDR2 LQKENI, per germline. Trimming left V 1 base short and J 7 bases short, with 10 bases between. The CDR3 is made up of 13 amino acids. The CDR3 is CASSPLTGGEAFF. The CDR3, as DNA: TGTGCCAGCTCACCACTTACAGGCGGTGAAGCTTTCTTT.

The rearrangement joins TRBV7-3 to TRBJ2-2; TRBD2 is a possible D gene (6 bases). V shed 0 bases and J shed 2 bases, with 19 bases lying between them. Germline V gives CDR1 SGHTA, CDR2 FQGTGA. This CDR3 comprises 19 residues. The CDR3: CASSLTIRGISGNTGELFF. The CDR3 coding sequence is TGTGCCAGCAGCTTAACGATTCGAGGTATTAGCGGTAACACCGGGGAGCTGTTTTTT.

The V call is TRBV27, the J call TRBJ1-4; D might be TRBD1 (5 bases). CDR1 MNHEY and CDR2 SMNVEV come from the germline V gene (reference sequence). The CDR3 covers 15 residues. V was shortened by 6 bases and J by 7 bases, with 18 bases between the two germline ends. The CDR3 nucleotides are TGTGCCAGCAGGAAGGTCAGGGAAAGGGCTGAAAAACTGTTTTTT. This encodes CASRKVRERAEKLFF.

Notes on this clone: The sample has other DNA sequences that encode this CDR3 too. V usage is TRBV11-2 and J usage is TRBJ2-3; 7 bases fit TRBD1. The V gene's germline CDR1 is SGHAT and CDR2 FQNNGV. CDR3 length equals 15 residues. The V gene end was trimmed by 1 base and the J gene end by 1 base; junction bases not matched to a gene: 2. The DNA of the CDR3 is TGTGCCAGCAGCTTAGGACAGGGAGGCACAGATACGCAGTATTTT. It yields the protein CASSLGQGGTDTQYF.

This chain links TRBV11-2 with TRBJ2-5, with D uncertain. CDR1 and CDR2 from the germline V gene are SGHAT and FQNNGV. The CDR3 length is 12 residues. V dropped 2 bases and J dropped 5 bases, with 6 bases sitting between them. The CDR3 DNA reads as TGTGCCAGCAGCTTACTGACGGAGACCCAGTACTTC. It codes for CASSLLTETQYF. The complete variable domain, with remaining parts taken from reference TRBV11-2 and TRBJ2-5, reads EAGVAQSPRYKIIEKRQSVAFWCNPISGHATLYWYQQILGQGPKLLIQFQNNGVVDDSQLPKDRFSAERLKGVDSTLKIQPAKLEDSAVYLCASSLLTETQYFGPGTRLLVL.

The CDR3 DNA is TGCGCCAGCAGCTTGGACCCGGGCTTCTCTGGAAACACCATATATTTT. Translation gives CASSLDPGFSGNTIYF. V and J are TRBV5-1 and TRBJ1-3; D ambiguous. This CDR3 is 16 amino acids long. Germline-derived CDR1 and CDR2 are SGHRS and YFSETQ. V dropped 0 bases and J dropped 0 bases, with 10 bases sitting between them.

The chain combines TRBV6-5 with TRBJ1-3; 7 bases line up with TRBD1. J was trimmed by 3 bases and V by 6 bases; bases with no gene match: 5. This CDR3 has 14 residues. CDR1 is MNHEY, CDR2 SVGAGI, per germline. The CDR3 bases are TGTGCCAGCAGCCTAAGGGGGCATGGAAACACCATATATTTT. Translation: CASSLRGHGNTIYF.

A single count supports this clone. V and J are TRBV7-9 and TRBJ1-3; D is unresolved. The CDR3 is 13 amino acids. The V end was cut by 2 bases, the J end by 2 bases, with 4 bases between. Germline assignment: CDR1 SEHNR and CDR2 FQNEAQ (reference sequence). CDR3 coding DNA: TGTGCCAGCAGCTTAAGGGCTGGAAACACCATATATTTT. This encodes CASSLRAGNTIYF.

CDR3 nucleotides: TGTGCCAGCAGTGACGAGAGGGCGGCCGCTGAAGCTTTCTTT. Encoded protein: CASSDERAAAEAFF. The chain uses TRBV2 and TRBJ1-1; unclear D gene. Germline V CDR1 and CDR2: SNHLY, FYNNEI. The CDR3 loop spans 14 amino acids. Trimming shortened V by 3 bases and J by 6 bases, and 14 bases separated the two germline ends.

V usage is TRBV6-5 and J usage is TRBJ2-7, with D possibly being TRBD1 (5 bases). Germline V gene sequence: CDR1 MNHEY, CDR2 SVGAGI. V shed 7 bases and J shed 7 bases, with 17 bases lying between them. The CDR3 is 13 amino acids. CDR3 amino acids: CASIPAGSREQYF. The CDR3 bases are TGTGCCAGCATCCCGGCAGGGTCGAGGGAGCAGTACTTC.

As to this clone: The sample contains more than one DNA sequence encoding this CDR3. The genes are TRBV5-1 and TRBJ1-4; TRBD1 aligns across 8 bases. Trimming cost V 4 bases and J 7 bases; bases outside gene matches: 6. This CDR3 comprises 14 residues. Germline V gene data show CDR1 as SGHRS and CDR2 as YFSETQ. This chain's CDR3 is CASSPGGAGEKLFF. The CDR3 nucleotides read TGCGCCAGCAGCCCAGGGGGCGCAGGTGAAAAACTGTTTTTT.

The chain couples TRBV5-6 to TRBJ2-1; possibly TRBD2 for D (5 bases). This CDR3 has 15 amino acids. Germline CDR1 and CDR2: SGHDT and YYEEEE. The V end lost 0 bases, the J end lost 2 bases, and 9 bases lay between the germline ends. The CDR3 nucleotides are TGTGCCAGCAGCTTGGGAGGGAACACCTACAATGAGCAGTTCTTC. This gives the protein CASSLGGNTYNEQFF.

The CDR3 DNA sequence: TGTGCCAGTAGATGGGGGACCCCGCCGGGCAATGAGCAGTTCTTC. Its protein is CASRWGTPPGNEQFF. The chain recombines TRBV19 with TRBJ2-1, with D perhaps matching TRBD1 or TRBD2 (5 bases each). Germline V lookup: CDR1 LNHDA, CDR2 SQIVND (reference sequence). The CDR3 covers 15 residues. V was shortened by 6 bases and J by 6 bases, with 18 bases between the two germline ends.

V usage is TRBV10-3 and J usage is TRBJ1-2, with D uncertain. The ends were cut back, 0 bases at V and 6 bases at J, with 11 bases in the middle. Germline V gives CDR1 ENHRY, CDR2 SYGVKD. The CDR3 has 14 amino acids. The CDR3, as DNA: TGTGCCATCAGTGAGTCGGGCAGAGTGGATGGCTACACCTTC. Translating it yields CAISESGRVDGYTF.

This clone came up once. V and J are TRBV7-2 and TRBJ1-5, with TRBD1 matching over 7 bases. The length of the CDR3 is 13 residues. With 5 bases clipped from V and 5 bases from J, the junction kept 3 bases outside the gene matches. Germline V gene data show CDR1 as SGHTA and CDR2 as FQGNSA. This CDR3 is CASSPGGHQPQHF. As DNA, the CDR3 is TGTGCCAGCAGCCCAGGGGGTCATCAGCCCCAGCATTTT.

Worth noting for this clone: Different DNA sequences within this sample yield the same CDR3. V and J are TRBV6-5 and TRBJ1-5, with 9 bases fitting TRBD1. The V segment lost 4 bases and the J segment 4 bases; nucleotides outside the gene matches: 2. This CDR3 region has 14 residues. The germline gives CDR1 MNHEY, CDR2 SVGAGI. The CDR3 here is CASSSTGGNQPQHF. The CDR3 nucleotides are TGTGCCAGCAGTTCGACAGGGGGTAATCAGCCCCAGCATTTT.

V gene TRBV14 combines with J gene TRBJ2-7, with D unresolved. CDR3 length equals 16 residues. V was clipped by 1 base and J by 6 bases, with 19 bases between them. CDR1 is SGHDN and CDR2 is FVKESK in the germline V gene. CDR3 loop: CASSQGFSLVLGEQYF. The CDR3 coding sequence is TGTGCCAGCAGCCAAGGTTTCAGTTTGGTTCTGGGCGAGCAGTACTTC.

This chain uses TRBV27 with TRBJ2-5; 14 bases are shared with TRBD2. Per the germline V gene, CDR1 is MNHEY and CDR2 is SMNVEV (reference sequence). The trim removed 3 bases at V and 5 bases at J, leaving 8 bases unmatched. The CDR3 is 17 residues long. The DNA of the CDR3 is TGTGCCAGCAGTTTCGGCGGGACTAGCGGGAGAACGGAGACCCAGTACTTC. Its translation: CASSFGGTSGRTETQYF.

The gene calls are TRBV29-1 and TRBJ2-1, with 7 bases fitting TRBD2. Germline V gene data show CDR1 as SQVTM and CDR2 as ANQGSEA. J gave up 9 bases and V 4 bases, and 9 bases lay outside the gene matches. This CDR3 is 13 amino acids long. The CDR3 protein is CSVGQAGTGEQFF. The CDR3 DNA follows: TGCAGCGTTGGTCAAGCGGGAACGGGTGAGCAGTTCTTC.

This chain uses TRBV6-6 with TRBJ1-2; 8 nucleotides match TRBD1. The CDR3 consists of 13 residues. J was trimmed by 6 bases and V by 5 bases; bases with no gene match: 5. Germline CDR1 is MNHNY and CDR2 is SVGAGI (reference sequence). The CDR3 loop is CASSETGENGYTF. For the CDR3, the DNA is TGTGCCAGCAGTGAGACAGGGGAAAATGGCTACACCTTC.

Worth noting for this clone: Other DNA sequences from this sample encode an identical CDR3 as well. The chain joins TRBV19 to TRBJ2-3, with 15 bases matching TRBD2. J lost 3 bases, V lost 4 bases, and 2 bases had no gene match. CDR3 length equals 16 residues. Germline CDR1 is LNHDA and CDR2 is SQIVND (reference sequence). The CDR3: CASSRGLAGGTDTQYF. The CDR3 DNA sequence: TGTGCCAGTAGTAGGGGACTAGCGGGAGGAACAGATACGCAGTATTTT.

J is TRBJ2-5 and V is TRBV9, with TRBD1 identical over 7 bases. This CDR3 spans 16 amino acids. CDR1 and CDR2 from the germline V gene are SGDLS and YYNGEE. The ends lost 3 bases at V and 2 bases at J; junction bases unmatched: 10. CDR3 in amino acids: CASSGYHRGRQETQYF. CDR3 nucleotide sequence: TGTGCCAGCAGCGGATACCACAGGGGTCGGCAAGAGACCCAGTACTTC.

The chain joins TRBV2 to TRBJ2-3; D is undetermined. This CDR3 region has 11 residues. The ends were cut back, 7 bases at V and 1 base at J, with 3 bases in the middle. Germline V gene sequence: CDR1 SNHLY, CDR2 FYNNEI. CDR3 nucleotides: TGTGCCAGCACTGGCACAGATACGCAGTATTTT. Its translation is CASTGTDTQYF.

The chain recombines TRBV6-5 with TRBJ1-5; a weak D match, TRBD1 (5 bases). V lost 0 bases and J 7 bases, leaving 13 bases between the germline ends. The germline V gene has CDR1 MNHEY and CDR2 SVGAGI. The CDR3 covers 15 residues. CDR3 bases: TGTGCCAGCAGTTACTCTGGTGGAGGGGTGCAGCCCCAGCATTTT. Its protein product is CASSYSGGGVQPQHF.